The present entry profiles one TCR beta chain with its context. Its antigen is not identified. Described treatment: 10-day PBMC culture with coronavirus spike peptide pools or control peptides (ViraFEST assay). An Oncomine TCR Beta short-read assay was used to sequence the DNA from cultured CD4+ T cells. TCRdb recomputed calls from the PCR reads with MiXCR, one row per CDR3 protein. This table holds around 11,000 distinct CDR3 sequences, 65% to 75% found once. V shed 6 bases and J 6 bases; nucleotides not matched to a gene: 6. CDR1 and CDR2 (germline): DFQATT, SNEGSKA (reference sequence). The CDR3 has 14 residues. This record comes from a study of vaccination and CD4 T cells after COVID-19.

The chain is built from TRBV20-1 and TRBJ2-2; 11 nucleotides agree with TRBD2. This TCR derives from a human donor who had recovered from COVID-19. Sequencing was carried out using CD4+ T cells from blood, cultured in vitro. The CDR3: CSAISGRGAGELFF. The CDR3 DNA reads as TGCAGTGCGATTAGCGGGAGGGGAGCCGGGGAGCTGTTTTTT.